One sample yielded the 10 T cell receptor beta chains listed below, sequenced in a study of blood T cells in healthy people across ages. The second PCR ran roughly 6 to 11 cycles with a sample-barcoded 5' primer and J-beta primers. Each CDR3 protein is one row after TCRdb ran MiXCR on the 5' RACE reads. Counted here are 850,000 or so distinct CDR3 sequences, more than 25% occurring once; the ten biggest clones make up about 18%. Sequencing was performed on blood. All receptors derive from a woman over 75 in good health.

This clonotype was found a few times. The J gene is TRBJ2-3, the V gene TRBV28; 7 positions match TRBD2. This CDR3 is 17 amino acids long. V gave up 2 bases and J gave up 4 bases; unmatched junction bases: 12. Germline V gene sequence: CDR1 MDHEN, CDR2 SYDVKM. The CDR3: CASSLEEAGVLSDTQYF. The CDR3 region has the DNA TGTGCCAGCAGTTTAGAAGAGGCGGGAGTCTTGTCAGATACGCAGTATTTT.

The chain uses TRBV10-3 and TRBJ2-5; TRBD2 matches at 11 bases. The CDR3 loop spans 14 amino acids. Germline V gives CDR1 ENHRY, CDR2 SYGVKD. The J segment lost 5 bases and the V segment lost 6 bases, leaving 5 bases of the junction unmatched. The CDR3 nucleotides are TGTGCCATCAGGGGGACTAGCGGCAGCGAGACCCAGTACTTC. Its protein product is CAIRGTSGSETQYF.

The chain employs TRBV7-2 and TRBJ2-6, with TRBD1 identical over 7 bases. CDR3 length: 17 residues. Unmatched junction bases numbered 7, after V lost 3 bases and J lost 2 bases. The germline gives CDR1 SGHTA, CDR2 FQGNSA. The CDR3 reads CASSFGTVTAGANVLTF. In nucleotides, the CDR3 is TGTGCCAGCAGCTTTGGGACAGTAACCGCTGGGGCCAACGTCCTGACTTTC.

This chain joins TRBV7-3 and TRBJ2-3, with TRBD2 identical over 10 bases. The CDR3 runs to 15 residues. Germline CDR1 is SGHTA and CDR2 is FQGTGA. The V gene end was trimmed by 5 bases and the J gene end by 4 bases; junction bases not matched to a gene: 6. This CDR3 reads CASSPATSGSDTQYF. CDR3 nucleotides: TGTGCCAGCAGCCCCGCGACTAGCGGGTCAGATACGCAGTATTTT. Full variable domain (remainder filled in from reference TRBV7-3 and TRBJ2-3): GAGVSQTPSNKVTEKGKYVELRCDPISGHTALYWYRQSLGQGPEFLIYFQGTGAADDSGLPNDRFFAVRPEGSVSTLKIQRTERGDSAVYLCASSPATSGSDTQYFGPGTRLTVL.

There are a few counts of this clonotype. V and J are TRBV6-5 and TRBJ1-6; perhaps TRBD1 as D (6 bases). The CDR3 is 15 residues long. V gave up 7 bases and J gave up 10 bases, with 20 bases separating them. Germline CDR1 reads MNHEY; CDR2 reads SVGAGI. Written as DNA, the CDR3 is TGTGCCAGCAACTACGGCGGGGGCGCCGGATCACCCCTCCACTTT. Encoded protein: CASNYGGGAGSPLHF.

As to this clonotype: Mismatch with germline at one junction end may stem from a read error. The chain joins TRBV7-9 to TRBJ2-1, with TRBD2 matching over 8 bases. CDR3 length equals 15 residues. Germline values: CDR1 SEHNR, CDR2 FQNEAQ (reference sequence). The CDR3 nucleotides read TGTACCAGCAGGGGCTCCGGGACTAGTTTCGATGAGCAGTTCTTC. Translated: CTSRGSGTSFDEQFF.

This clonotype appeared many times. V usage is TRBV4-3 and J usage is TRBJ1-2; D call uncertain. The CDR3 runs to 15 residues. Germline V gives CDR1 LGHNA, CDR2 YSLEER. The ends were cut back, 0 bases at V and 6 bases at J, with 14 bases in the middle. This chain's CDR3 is CASSQDSNTVHGYTF. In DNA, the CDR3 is TGCGCCAGCAGCCAAGATTCGAATACGGTCCATGGCTACACCTTC.

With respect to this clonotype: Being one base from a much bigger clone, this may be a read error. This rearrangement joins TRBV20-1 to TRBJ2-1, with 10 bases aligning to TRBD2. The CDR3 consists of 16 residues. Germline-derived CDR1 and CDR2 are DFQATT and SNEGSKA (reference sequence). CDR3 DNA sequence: TGCAGTGCTAGTTCCGAGGGGACTAGCGTACACAATGGGCAGTTCTTC. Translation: CSASSEGTSVHNGQFF.

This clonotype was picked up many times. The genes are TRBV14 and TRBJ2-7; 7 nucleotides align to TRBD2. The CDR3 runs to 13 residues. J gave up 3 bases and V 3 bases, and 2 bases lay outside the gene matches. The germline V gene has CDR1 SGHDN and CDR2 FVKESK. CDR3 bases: TGTGCCAGCAGCCACCCTAGCGGCTACGAGCAGTACTTC. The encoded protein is CASSHPSGYEQYF.

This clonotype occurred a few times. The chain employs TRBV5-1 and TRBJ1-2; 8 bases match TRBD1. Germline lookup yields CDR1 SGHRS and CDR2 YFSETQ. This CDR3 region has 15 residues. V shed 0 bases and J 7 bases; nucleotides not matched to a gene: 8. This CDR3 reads CASSLAGGPTGGYTF. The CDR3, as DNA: TGCGCCAGCAGCTTGGCAGGGGGCCCGACTGGTGGCTACACCTTC.